A selection of T cell receptor beta chains follows, all from one sample in a study of regulatory T cells in long-lasting Graves disease. TCRdb analysed the multiplex PCR reads with MiXCR anew, one entry per CDR3 protein. The table has fewer than 500,000 distinct CDR3 sequences, 15% to 20% seen once. These data are also associated with another study on T cells in Graves' hyperthyroidism and ophthalmopathy.

The sequenced sample was peripheral blood mononuclear cells (PBMCs), obtained at new diagnosis, from a patient treated with antithyroid drugs. The origin of the receptors is a man aged 40-55 years with Graves disease. Each CDR3 is given with its conserved first and last residue. D genes are given only for firm matches. A row's size may be missing; if present it is once, few, many or a size class.

cdr3_aa	cdr3_nt	j_call	clone_size	d_call	v_call
CSARIGTGVRLAQYF	TGCAGTGCTCGAATCGGGACAGGGGTTCGTCTGGCCCAGTACTTC	TRBJ2-5	many	TRBD1	TRBV20-1
CASSSGHLETQYF	TGTGCCAGCAGTTCTGGACACTTGGAGACCCAGTACTTC	TRBJ2-5	many	NA	TRBV12-3/TRBV12-4
CASSFGTGGSDEQFF	TGTGCCAGCAGTTTTGGGACAGGGGGGTCAGATGAGCAGTTCTTC	TRBJ2-1	many	TRBD1	TRBV12-3/TRBV12-4
CASRFSAANTEAFF	TGTGCCAGCAGATTCTCTGCTGCGAACACTGAAGCTTTCTTT	TRBJ1-1	many	NA	TRBV3-1
CASRETGRTEAFF	TGTGCCAGCAGGGAGACAGGCCGGACTGAAGCTTTCTTT	TRBJ1-1	NA	NA	TRBV6-2/TRBV6-3
CSAKAGTGSSPLHF	TGCAGTGCTAAAGCCGGGACAGGGTCATCACCCCTCCACTTT	TRBJ1-6	many	TRBD1	TRBV20-1
CASSLTVKLSYEQYF	TGTGCCAGCAGCTTAACAGTGAAATTGTCCTACGAGCAGTACTTC	TRBJ2-7	many	NA	TRBV11-2
CASSPALGSYEQYF	TGTGCCAGCAGTCCCGCCCTGGGGTCCTACGAGCAGTACTTC	TRBJ2-7	few	NA	TRBV6-2/TRBV6-3
CASSALVAGTEAFF	TGTGCCAGCAGTGCACTTGTGGCAGGGACCGAAGCTTTCTTT	TRBJ1-1	many	NA	TRBV2
CASSVTSVTYNEQFF	TGTGCCAGCAGCGTTACTAGCGTAACCTACAATGAGCAGTTCTTC	TRBJ2-1	many	TRBD2	TRBV9
CSVLKLAGGVGELFF	TGCAGCGTTCTTAAACTAGCGGGAGGGGTCGGGGAGCTGTTTTTT	TRBJ2-2	few	TRBD2	TRBV29-1
CASSLRRYNEQFF	TGTGCCAGCAGTTTGCGTCGGTACAATGAGCAGTTCTTC	TRBJ2-1	many	NA	TRBV12-3/TRBV12-4
CATHTGKNIQYF	TGTGCCACCCACACAGGGAAAAACATTCAGTACTTC	TRBJ2-4	many	NA	TRBV2